The 2 T cell receptor beta chains below come from one sample, sequenced in a study of cytomegalovirus exposure and HLA in healthy donors. 60 Vbeta and 13 Jbeta primers were used in PCR. The data were produced by immunoSEQ multiplex PCR, yet TCRdb's version contains in-frame clones alone and is incomplete. The table lists about 200,000 clones, 83% of them singletons, with 1.4% in the top ten. Sequencing was carried out using PBMCs. These receptors all come from a girl aged 10-17 years in good health and CMV-seronegative.

The rearrangement joins TRBV6-1 to TRBJ1-1, with 8 bases aligning to TRBD1. V was clipped by 4 bases and J by 4 bases; unmatched bases: 5. Germline V gene data show CDR1 as MNHNS and CDR2 as SASEGT. CDR3 length equals 14 residues. The CDR3 is CASSVDRVATEAFF. For the CDR3, the DNA is TGTGCCAGCAGTGTGGACAGGGTCGCCACTGAAGCTTTCTTT.

This rearrangement joins TRBV27 to TRBJ1-5, with D possibly TRBD1 on 5 matching bases. Germline assignment: CDR1 MNHEY and CDR2 SMNVEV (reference sequence). Trimming took off 5 bases at V and 4 bases at J, with 12 bases between the two ends. This CDR3 is built from 14 residues. For the CDR3, the DNA is TGTGCCAGCAGTCCTGACGGGACTAATCAGCCCCAGCATTTT. This translates into CASSPDGTNQPQHF.